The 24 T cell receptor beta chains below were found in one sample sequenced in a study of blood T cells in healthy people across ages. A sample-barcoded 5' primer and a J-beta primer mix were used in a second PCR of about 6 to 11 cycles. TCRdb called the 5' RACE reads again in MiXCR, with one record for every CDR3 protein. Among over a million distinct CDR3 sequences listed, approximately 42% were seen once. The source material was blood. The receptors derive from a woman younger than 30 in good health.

This chain's CDR3 is CASSPTPDSPNYGYTF. DNA of the CDR3: TGCGCCAGCAGCCCCACACCGGACAGTCCTAACTATGGCTACACCTTC. The chain combines TRBV5-1 with TRBJ1-2; the D gene is possibly TRBD1 (6 bases). In germline, CDR1 is SGHRS, CDR2 YFSETQ. V lost 4 bases and J lost 0, with 16 bases in between. CDR3 length: 16 residues.

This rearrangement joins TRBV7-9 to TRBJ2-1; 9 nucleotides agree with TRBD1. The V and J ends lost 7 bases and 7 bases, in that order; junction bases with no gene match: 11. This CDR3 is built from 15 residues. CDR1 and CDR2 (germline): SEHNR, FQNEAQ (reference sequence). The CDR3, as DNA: TGTGCCAGCACCCTGGGGGACAGGGAATATAATGAGCAGTTCTTC. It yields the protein CASTLGDREYNEQFF.

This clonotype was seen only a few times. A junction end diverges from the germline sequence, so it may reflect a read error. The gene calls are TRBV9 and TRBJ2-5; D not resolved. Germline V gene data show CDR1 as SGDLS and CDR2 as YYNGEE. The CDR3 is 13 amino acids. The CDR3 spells CASSVGPEDTQYF. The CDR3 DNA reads TGTGCCAGCAGCGTAGGACCCGAAGACACCCAGTACTTC.

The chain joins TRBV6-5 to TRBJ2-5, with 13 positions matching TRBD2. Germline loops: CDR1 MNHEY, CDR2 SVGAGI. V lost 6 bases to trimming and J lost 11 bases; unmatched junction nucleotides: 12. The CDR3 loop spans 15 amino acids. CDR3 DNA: TGTGCCAGCAGCGCCGGACTAGCGGGAGACTACGTGCAGTACTTC. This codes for CASSAGLAGDYVQYF.

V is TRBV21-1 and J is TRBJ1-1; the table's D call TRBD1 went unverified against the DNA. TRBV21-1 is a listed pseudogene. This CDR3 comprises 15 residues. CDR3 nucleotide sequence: TGTGCCAGCAGTGAAGCGACGGGGAAAGGAACTGAAGCTTTCTTT. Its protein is CASSEATGKGTEAFF.

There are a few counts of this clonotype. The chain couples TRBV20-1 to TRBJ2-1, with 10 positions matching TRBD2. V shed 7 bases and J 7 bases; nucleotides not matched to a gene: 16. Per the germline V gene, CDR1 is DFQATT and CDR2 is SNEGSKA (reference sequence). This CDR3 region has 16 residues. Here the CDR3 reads CSGSGPSGRAENEQFF. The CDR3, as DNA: TGCAGTGGCAGTGGGCCCAGCGGGAGGGCGGAGAATGAGCAGTTCTTC.

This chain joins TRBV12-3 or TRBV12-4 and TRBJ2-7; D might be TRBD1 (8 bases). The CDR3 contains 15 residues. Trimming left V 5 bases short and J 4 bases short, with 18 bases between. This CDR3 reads CASSPWTGRGYEQYF. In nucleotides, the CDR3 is TGTGCCAGCAGTCCCTGGACAGGGAGGGGGTACGAGCAGTACTTC.

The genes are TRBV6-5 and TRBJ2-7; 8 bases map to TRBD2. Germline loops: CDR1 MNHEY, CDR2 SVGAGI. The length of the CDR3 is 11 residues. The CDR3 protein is CLSGSPYEQYF. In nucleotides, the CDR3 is TGTCTCAGCGGGAGCCCCTACGAGCAGTACTTC.

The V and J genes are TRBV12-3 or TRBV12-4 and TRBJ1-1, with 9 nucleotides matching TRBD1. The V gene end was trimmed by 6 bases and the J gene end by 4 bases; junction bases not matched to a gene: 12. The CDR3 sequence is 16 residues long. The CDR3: CASRPGQGGRSTEAFF. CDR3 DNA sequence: TGTGCCAGCAGGCCGGGACAGGGAGGAAGAAGCACTGAAGCTTTCTTT.

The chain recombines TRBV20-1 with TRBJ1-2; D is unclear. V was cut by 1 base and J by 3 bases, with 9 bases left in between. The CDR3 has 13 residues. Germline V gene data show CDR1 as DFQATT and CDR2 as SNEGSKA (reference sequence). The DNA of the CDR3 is TGCAGTGCTAGAGGTCTGATGGACTATGGCTACACCTTC. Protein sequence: CSARGLMDYGYTF.

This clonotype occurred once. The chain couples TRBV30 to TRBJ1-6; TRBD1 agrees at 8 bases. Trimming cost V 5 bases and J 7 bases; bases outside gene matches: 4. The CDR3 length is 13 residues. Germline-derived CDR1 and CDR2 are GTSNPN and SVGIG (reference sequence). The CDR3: CAWGDRTNSPLHF. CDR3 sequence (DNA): TGTGCCTGGGGGGACAGGACCAATTCACCCCTCCACTTT.

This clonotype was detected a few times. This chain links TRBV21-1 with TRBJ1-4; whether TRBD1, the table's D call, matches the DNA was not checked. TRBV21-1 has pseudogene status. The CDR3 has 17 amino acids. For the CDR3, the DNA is TGTGCCAGCAGCAAAGCCAGAATGGACATTCCCCTTGAAAAACTGTTTTTT. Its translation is CASSKARMDIPLEKLFF.

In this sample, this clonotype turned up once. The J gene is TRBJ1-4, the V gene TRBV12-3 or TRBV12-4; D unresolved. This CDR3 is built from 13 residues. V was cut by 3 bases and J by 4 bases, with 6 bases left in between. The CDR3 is CASSLQLNEKLFF. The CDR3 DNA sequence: TGTGCCAGCAGTTTGCAGCTTAATGAAAAACTGTTTTTT.

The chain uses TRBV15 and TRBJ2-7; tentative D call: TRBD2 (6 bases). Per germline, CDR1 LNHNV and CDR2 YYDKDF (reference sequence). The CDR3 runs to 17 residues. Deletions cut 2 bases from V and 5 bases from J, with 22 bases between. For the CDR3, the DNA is TGTGCCACCAGCAGACCGCTACCGGGACTTGGATCCCACGAGCAGTACTTC. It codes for CATSRPLPGLGSHEQYF.

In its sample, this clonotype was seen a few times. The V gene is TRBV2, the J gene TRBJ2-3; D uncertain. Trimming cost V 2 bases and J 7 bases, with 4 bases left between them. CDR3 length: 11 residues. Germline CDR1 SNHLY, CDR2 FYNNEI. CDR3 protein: CASSEQYTQYF. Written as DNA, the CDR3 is TGTGCCAGCAGTGAACAATATACGCAGTATTTT. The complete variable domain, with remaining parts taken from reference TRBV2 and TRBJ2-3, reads EPEVTQTPSHQVTQMGQEVILRCVPISNHLYFYWYRQILGQKVEFLVSFYNNEISEKSEIFDDQFSVERPDGSNFTLKIRSTKLEDSAMYFCASSEQYTQYFGPGTRLTVL.

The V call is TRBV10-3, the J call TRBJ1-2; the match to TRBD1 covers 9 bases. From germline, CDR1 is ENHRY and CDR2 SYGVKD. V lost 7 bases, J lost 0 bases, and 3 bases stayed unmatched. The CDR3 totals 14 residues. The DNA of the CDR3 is TGTGCCATCAAGGGGACAGGGCCTAACTATGGCTACACCTTC. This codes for CAIKGTGPNYGYTF.

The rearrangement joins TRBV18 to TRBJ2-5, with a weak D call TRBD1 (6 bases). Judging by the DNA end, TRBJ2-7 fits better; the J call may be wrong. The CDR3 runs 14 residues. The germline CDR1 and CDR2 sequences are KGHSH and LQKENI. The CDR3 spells CASSPPQGTYEQYF. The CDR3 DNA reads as TGTGCCAGCTCACCACCCCAGGGGACCTACGAGCAGTACTTC.

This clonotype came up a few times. Written as DNA, the CDR3 is TGTGCCAGCAGTTTAGCCCCCCCTACTGAAGCTTTCTTT. Its protein is CASSLAPPTEAFF. The chain carries TRBV12-3 or TRBV12-4 and TRBJ1-1; the D is unclear. This CDR3 is 13 amino acids long. Trimming removed 0 bases at V and 5 bases at J, with 7 bases between.

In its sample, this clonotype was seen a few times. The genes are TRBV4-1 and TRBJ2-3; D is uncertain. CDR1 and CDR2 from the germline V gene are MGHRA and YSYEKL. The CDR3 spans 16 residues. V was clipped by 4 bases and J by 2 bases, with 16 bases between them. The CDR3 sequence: CASSLVGPPLTDTQYF. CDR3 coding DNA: TGCGCCAGCAGCCTAGTAGGACCGCCGCTCACAGATACGCAGTATTTT.

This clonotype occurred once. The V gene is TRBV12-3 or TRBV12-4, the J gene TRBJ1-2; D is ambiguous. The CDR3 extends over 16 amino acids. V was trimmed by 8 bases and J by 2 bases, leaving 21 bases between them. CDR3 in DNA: TGTGCCAGCTATGGGCGGGTCCCGACCAGGAACTATGGCTACACCTTC. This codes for CASYGRVPTRNYGYTF.

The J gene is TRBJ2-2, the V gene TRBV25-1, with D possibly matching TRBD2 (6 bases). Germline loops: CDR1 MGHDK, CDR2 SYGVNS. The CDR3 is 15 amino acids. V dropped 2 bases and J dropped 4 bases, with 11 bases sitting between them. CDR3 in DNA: TGTGCCAGCAGTGAAGTCCAGGGAGGCACCGGGGAGCTGTTTTTT. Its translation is CASSEVQGGTGELFF.

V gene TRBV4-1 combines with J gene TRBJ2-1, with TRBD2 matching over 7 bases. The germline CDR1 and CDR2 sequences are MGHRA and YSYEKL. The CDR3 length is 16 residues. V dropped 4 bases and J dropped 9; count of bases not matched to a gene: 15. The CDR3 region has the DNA TGCGCCAGCAGCCGGGACTACCGGGACGGAGGTCGTGAGCAGTTCTTC. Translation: CASSRDYRDGGREQFF.

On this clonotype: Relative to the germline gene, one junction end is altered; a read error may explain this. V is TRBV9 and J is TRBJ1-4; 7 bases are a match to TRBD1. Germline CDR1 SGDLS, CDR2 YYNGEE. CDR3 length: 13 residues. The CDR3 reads CAGRGTENEKLFF. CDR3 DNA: TGTGCCGGCAGGGGGACGGAAAATGAAAAACTGTTTTTT.

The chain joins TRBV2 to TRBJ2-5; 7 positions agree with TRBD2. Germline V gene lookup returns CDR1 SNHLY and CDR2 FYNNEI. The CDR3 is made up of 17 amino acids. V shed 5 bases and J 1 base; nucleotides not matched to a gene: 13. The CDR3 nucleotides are TGTGCCAGCAGTCCCATAAGGCGGGGGAATATCCAAGAGACCCAGTACTTC. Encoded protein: CASSPIRRGNIQETQYF.